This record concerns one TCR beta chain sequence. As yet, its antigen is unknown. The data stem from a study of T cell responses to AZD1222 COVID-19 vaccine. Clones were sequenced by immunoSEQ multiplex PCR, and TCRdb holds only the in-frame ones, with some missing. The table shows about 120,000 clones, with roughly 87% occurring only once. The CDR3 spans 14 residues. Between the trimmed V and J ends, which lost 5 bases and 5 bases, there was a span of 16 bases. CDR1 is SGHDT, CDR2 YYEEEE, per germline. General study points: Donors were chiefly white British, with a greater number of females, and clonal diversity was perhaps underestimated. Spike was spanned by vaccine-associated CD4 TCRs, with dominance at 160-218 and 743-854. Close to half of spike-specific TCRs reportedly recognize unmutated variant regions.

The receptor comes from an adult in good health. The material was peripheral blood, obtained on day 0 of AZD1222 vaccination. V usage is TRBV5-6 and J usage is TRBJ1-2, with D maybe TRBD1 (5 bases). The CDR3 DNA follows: TGTGCCAGCAGTTCCGTGAGGGACGGATATGGCTACACCTTC. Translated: CASSSVRDGYGYTF.